Sequencing of this T cell receptor (beta chain) was carried out in a study of cytomegalovirus exposure and HLA in healthy donors. Study-wide points: Most TCR beta V segments were productive about 90% or about 30% of the time in an earlier analysis.

Germline values: CDR1 LGHNA, CDR2 YNFKEQ. This CDR3 spans 19 amino acids. V gave up 2 bases and J gave up 1 base; unmatched junction bases: 12. Points on this clone: Its antigen is not known.

With 60 Vbeta and 13 Jbeta primers, the PCR was carried out. The assay was immunoSEQ multiplex PCR, and TCRdb's table has in-frame clones only and misses some. The profile shows around 130,000 clones, roughly 62% of them singletons. V gene TRBV4-2 combines with J gene TRBJ1-5; 9 bases match TRBD1. The sequenced material came from PBMCs. The TCR originated in a man aged 25-40 years in good health and CMV-seropositive. In DNA form, the CDR3 reads TGTGCCAGCAGCCAACTGGACAGGGGCCGGTCCGGCAGCAATCAGCCCCAGCATTTT. This translates into CASSQLDRGRSGSNQPQHF.